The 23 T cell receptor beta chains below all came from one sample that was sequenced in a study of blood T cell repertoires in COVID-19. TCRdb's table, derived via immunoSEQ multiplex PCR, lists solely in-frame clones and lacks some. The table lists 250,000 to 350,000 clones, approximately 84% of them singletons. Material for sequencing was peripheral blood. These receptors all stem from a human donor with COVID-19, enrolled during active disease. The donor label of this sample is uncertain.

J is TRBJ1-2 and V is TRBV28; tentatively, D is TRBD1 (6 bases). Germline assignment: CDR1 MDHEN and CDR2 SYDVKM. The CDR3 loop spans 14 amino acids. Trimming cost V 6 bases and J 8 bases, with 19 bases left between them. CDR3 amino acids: CASSPAGGGKGYTF. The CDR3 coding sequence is TGTGCCAGCAGCCCTGCGGGGGGCGGGAAAGGCTACACCTTC.

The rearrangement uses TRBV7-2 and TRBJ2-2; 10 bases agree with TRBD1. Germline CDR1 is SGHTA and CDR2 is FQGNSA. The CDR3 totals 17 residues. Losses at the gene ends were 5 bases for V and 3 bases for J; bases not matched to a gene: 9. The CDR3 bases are TGTGCCAGCAGCCTGGACCCGGGACAGGGGTACACCGGGGAGCTGTTTTTT. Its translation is CASSLDPGQGYTGELFF.

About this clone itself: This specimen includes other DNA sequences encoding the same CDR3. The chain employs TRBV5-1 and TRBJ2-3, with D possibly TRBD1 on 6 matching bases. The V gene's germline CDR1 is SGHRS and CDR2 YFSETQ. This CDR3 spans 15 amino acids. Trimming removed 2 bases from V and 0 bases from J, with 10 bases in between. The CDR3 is CASSLVQGSTDTQYF. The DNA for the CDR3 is TGCGCCAGCAGCTTAGTACAGGGAAGCACAGATACGCAGTATTTT.

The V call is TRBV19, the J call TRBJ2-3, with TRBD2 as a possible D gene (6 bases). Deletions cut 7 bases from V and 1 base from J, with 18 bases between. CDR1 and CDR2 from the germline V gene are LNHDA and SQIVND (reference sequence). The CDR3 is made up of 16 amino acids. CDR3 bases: TGTGCCAGTACTCCTGGGACTCCCGATGGCACAGATACGCAGTATTTT. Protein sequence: CASTPGTPDGTDTQYF.

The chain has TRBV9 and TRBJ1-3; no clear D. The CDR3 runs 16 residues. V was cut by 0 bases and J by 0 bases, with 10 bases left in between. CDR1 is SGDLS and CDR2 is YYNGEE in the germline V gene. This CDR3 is CASSVGSDYSGNTIYF. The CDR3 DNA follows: TGTGCCAGCAGCGTAGGCTCCGACTACTCTGGAAACACCATATATTTT.

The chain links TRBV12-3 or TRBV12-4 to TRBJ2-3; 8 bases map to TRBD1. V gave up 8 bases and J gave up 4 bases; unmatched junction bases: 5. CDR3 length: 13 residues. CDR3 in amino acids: CASRQGASDTQYF. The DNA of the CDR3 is TGTGCCAGCCGCCAGGGGGCCTCAGATACGCAGTATTTT.

The CDR3 reads CASSLGGLGEQYF. CDR3 coding DNA: TGTGCCAGCAGCCTCGGGGGGTTAGGAGAGCAGTACTTC. The chain has TRBV6-2 or TRBV6-3 and TRBJ2-7, with TRBD2 identical over 7 bases. This CDR3 has 13 amino acids. Germline loops: CDR1 MNHEY, CDR2 SVGEGT. J lost 7 bases, V lost 6 bases, and 9 bases had no gene match.

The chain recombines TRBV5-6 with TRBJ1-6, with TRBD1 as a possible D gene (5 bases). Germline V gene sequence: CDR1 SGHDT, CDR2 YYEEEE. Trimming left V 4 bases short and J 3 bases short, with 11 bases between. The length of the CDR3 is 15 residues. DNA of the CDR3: TGTGCCAGCAGCCCAGGGTTTAACTATAATTCACCCCTCCACTTT. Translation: CASSPGFNYNSPLHF.

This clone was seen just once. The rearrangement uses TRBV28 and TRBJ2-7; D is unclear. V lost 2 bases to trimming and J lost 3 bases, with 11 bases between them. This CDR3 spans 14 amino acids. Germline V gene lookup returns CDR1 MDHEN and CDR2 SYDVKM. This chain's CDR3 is CASSLAISGYEQYF. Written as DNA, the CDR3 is TGTGCCAGCAGTTTAGCGATCTCAGGCTACGAGCAGTACTTC.

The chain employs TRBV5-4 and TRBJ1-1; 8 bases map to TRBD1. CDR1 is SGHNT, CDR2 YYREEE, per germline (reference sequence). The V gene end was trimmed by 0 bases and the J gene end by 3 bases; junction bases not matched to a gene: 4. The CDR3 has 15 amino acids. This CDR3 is CASSLGTGSYTEAFF. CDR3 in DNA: TGTGCCAGCAGCTTGGGGACAGGGTCGTACACTGAAGCTTTCTTT.

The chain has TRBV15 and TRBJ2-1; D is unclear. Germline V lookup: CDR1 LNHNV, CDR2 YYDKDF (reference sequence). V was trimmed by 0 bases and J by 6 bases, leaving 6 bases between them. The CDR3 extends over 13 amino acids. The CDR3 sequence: CATSRDRPNEQFF. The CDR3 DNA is TGTGCCACCAGCAGAGACAGGCCCAATGAGCAGTTCTTC.

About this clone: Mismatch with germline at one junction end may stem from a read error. The CDR3 loop reads CVSRPAGVRGTQYF. CDR3 nucleotides: TGTGTCAGCAGGCCAGCGGGAGTTCGGGGGACCCAGTACTTC. The rearrangement links TRBV6-5 to TRBJ2-5; 8 bases agree with TRBD2. This CDR3 is 14 amino acids long. Germline V gene data show CDR1 as MNHEY and CDR2 as SVGAGI.

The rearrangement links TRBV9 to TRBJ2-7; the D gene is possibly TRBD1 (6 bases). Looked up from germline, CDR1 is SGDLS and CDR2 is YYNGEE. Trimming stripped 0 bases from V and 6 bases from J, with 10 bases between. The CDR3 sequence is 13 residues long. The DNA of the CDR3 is TGTGCCAGCAGCGTAGTCAGCAGGGGCGAGCAGTACTTC. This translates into CASSVVSRGEQYF.

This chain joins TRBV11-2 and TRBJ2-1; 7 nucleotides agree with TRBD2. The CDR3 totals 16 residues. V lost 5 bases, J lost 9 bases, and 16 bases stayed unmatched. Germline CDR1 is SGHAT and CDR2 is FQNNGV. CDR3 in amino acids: CASSLHPGLSSGEQFF. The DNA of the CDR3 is TGTGCCAGCAGCCTCCATCCGGGACTAAGTTCTGGTGAGCAGTTCTTC.

The CDR3, as DNA: TGTGCCAGCAGCCCTGGGAGAGCGGGACACCCGAACACTGAAGCTTTCTTT. It is translated as CASSPGRAGHPNTEAFF. V and J are TRBV7-2 and TRBJ1-1, with D maybe TRBD1 (6 bases). CDR1 is SGHTA and CDR2 is FQGNSA in the germline V gene. Trimming removed 5 bases at V and 1 base at J, with 20 bases between. This CDR3 is built from 17 residues.

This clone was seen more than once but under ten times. The CDR3 coding sequence is TGTGCCAGCAGTTTAGTGGGCCATGGCTACACCTTC. It encodes CASSLVGHGYTF. The chain couples TRBV27 to TRBJ1-2; D unresolved. This CDR3 comprises 12 residues. Looked up from germline, CDR1 is MNHEY and CDR2 is SMNVEV (reference sequence). With 2 bases removed from V and 6 bases from J, the gap between germline ends came to 7 bases.

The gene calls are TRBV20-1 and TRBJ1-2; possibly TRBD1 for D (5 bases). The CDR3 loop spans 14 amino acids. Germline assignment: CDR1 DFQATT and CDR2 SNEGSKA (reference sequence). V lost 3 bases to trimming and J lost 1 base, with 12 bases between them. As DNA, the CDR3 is TGCAGTGCTAGTACGACAGCAAATAACTATGGCTACACCTTC. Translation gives CSASTTANNYGYTF.

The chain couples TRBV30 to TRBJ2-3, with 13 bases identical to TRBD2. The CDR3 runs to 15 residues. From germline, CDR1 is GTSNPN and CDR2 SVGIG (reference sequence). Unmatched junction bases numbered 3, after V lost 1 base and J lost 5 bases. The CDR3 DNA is TGTGCCTGGAGTGGGACTAGCGGGGGCAGAGATACGCAGTATTTT. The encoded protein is CAWSGTSGGRDTQYF.

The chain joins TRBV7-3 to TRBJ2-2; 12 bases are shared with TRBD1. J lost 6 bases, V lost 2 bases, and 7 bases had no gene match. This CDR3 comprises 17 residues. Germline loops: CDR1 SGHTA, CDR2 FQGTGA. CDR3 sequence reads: CASSLGGQGASPGELFF. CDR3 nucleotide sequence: TGTGCCAGCAGCTTAGGGGGACAGGGGGCGAGTCCCGGGGAGCTGTTTTTT.

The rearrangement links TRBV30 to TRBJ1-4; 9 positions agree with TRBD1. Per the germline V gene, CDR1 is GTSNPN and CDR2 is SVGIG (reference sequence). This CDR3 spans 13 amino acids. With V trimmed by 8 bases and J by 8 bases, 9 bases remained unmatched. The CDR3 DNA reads TGTGCCGGATCACAGGGGGCGGGAGAAAAACTGTTTTTT. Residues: CAGSQGAGEKLFF.

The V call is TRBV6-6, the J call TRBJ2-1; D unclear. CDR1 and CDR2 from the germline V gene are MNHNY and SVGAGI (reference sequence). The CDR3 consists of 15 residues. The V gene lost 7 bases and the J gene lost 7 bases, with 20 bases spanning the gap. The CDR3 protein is CASTPAVSRMNEQFF. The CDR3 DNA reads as TGTGCCAGCACCCCCGCAGTATCGAGGATGAATGAGCAGTTCTTC.

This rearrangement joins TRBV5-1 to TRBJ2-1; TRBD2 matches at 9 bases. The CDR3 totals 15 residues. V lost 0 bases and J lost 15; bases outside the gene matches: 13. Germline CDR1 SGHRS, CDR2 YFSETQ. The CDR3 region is CASSLEGSGSTRGFF. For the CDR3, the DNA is TGCGCCAGCAGCTTGGAAGGTAGCGGGAGTACACGGGGGTTCTTC.

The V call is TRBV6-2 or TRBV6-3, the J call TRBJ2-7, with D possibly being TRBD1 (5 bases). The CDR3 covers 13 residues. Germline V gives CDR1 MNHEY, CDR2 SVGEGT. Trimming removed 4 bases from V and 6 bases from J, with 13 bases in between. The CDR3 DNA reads TGTGCCAGCAGTTTCTACTCTGGGGCCGAGCAGTACTTC. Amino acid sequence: CASSFYSGAEQYF.